This record concerns one T cell receptor beta chain sequence. Its target is unknown. This record comes from a study of blood T cells in healthy people across ages. The study's findings and limits: Estimated diversity, derived from one million T cells, was regarded as an underestimate. Comparison with aged donors showed that long-lived donors had more naive CD4+ cells and higher diversity.

Trimming at V came to 9 bases and at J to 4 bases, leaving 10 bases not matched to a gene. Germline loops: CDR1 MNHEY, CDR2 SVGEGT. The CDR3 contains 15 residues. Alongside a J-beta primer mix, a sample-barcoded 5' primer served in a second PCR lasting roughly 6 to 11 cycles. Every single cDNA molecule received a tag from a template-switch adaptor with 12 random nucleotides. Using its own MiXCR run on the 5' RACE reads, TCRdb lists one record per CDR3 protein. The sample consists of 800,000 or so distinct CDR3 sequences, approximately 59% of them appearing once. Input material: blood. V and J are TRBV6-2 or TRBV6-3 and TRBJ2-1; 9 bases agree with TRBD1. This clonotype was obtained from a man aged 25-45 years in good health. The CDR3: CARGKPGQGYNEQFF. The CDR3 coding sequence is TGTGCCAGGGGGAAGCCGGGACAGGGATACAATGAGCAGTTCTTC.